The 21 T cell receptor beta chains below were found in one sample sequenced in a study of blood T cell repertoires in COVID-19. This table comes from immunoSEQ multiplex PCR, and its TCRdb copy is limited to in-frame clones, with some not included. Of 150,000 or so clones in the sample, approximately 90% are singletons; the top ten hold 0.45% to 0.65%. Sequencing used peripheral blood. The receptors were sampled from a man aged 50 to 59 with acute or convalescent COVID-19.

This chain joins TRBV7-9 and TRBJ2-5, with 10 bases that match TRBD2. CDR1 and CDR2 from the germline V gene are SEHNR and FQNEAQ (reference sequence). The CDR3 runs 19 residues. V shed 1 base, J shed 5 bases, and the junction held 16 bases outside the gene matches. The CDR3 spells CASSLGLRLAGVYGETQYF. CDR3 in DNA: TGTGCCAGCAGCTTAGGCCTGAGGCTAGCGGGGGTTTATGGGGAGACCCAGTACTTC.

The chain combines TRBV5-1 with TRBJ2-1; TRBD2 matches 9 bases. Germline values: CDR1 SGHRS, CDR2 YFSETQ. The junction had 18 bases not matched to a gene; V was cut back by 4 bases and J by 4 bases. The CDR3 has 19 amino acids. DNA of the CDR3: TGCGCCAGCAGCCGGGAGTCCTTAGCGGGAGTCCCGGATTACAATGAGCAGTTCTTC. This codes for CASSRESLAGVPDYNEQFF.

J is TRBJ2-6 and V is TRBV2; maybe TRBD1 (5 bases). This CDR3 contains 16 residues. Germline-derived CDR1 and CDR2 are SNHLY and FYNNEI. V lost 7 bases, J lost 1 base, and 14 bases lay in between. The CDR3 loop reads CASTRQPNSGANVLTF. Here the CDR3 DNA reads TGTGCCAGCACTAGACAGCCCAATTCTGGGGCCAACGTCCTGACTTTC.

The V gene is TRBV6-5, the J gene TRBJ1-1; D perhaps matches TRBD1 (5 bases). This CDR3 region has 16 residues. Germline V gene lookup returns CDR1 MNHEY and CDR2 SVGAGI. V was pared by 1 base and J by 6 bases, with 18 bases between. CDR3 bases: TGTGCCAGCAGTTACTTATCGGGACGCCCGGGGGCTGAAGCTTTCTTT. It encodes CASSYLSGRPGAEAFF.

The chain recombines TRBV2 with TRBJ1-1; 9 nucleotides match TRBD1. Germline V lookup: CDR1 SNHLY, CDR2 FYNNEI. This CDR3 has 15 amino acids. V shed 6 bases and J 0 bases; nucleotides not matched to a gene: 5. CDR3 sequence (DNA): TGTGCCAGCAGGGGGGACAGGGAAATGAACACTGAAGCTTTCTTT. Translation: CASRGDREMNTEAFF. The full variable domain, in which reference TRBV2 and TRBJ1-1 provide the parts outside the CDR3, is EPEVTQTPSHQVTQMGQEVILRCVPISNHLYFYWYRQILGQKVEFLVSFYNNEISEKSEIFDDQFSVERPDGSNFTLKIRSTKLEDSAMYFCASRGDREMNTEAFFGQGTRLTVV.

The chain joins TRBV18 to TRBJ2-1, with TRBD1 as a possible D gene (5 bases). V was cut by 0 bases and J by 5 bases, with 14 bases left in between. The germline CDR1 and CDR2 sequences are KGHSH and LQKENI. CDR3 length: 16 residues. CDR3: CASSPPRRGSNNEQFF. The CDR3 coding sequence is TGTGCCAGCTCACCACCGAGAAGGGGCTCGAACAATGAGCAGTTCTTC.

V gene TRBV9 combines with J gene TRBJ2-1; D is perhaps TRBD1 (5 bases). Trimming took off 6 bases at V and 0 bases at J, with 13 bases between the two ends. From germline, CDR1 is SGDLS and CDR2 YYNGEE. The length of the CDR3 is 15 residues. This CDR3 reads CASTPRGGSYNEQFF. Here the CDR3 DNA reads TGTGCCAGCACCCCTAGGGGCGGCTCCTACAATGAGCAGTTCTTC.

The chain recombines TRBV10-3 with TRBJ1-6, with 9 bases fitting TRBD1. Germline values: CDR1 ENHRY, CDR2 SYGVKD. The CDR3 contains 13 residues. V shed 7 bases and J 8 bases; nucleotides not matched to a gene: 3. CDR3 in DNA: TGTGCCATCACCGACAGGGGGGATTCACCCCTCCACTTT. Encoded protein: CAITDRGDSPLHF.

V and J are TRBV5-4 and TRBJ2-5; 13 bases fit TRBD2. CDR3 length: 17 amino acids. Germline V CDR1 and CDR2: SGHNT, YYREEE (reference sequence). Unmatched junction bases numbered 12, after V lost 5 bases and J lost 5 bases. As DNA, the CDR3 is TGTGCCAGCAGTCTTGGGACTAGCGGGACGATTCAGGAGACCCAGTACTTC. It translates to CASSLGTSGTIQETQYF.

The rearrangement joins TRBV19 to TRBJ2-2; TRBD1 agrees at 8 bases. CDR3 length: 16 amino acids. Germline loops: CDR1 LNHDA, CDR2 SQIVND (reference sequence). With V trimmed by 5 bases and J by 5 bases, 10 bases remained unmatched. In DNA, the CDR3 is TGTGCCAGTAGTGCCGGACAGGGTCAATGGACCGGGGAGCTGTTTTTT. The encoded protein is CASSAGQGQWTGELFF.

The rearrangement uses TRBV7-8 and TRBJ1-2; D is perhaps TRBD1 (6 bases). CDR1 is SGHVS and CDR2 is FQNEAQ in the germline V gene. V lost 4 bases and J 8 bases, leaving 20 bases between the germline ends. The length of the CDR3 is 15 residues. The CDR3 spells CASSSAGGASYGYTF. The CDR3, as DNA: TGTGCCAGCAGCTCCGCCGGGGGGGCGAGTTACGGCTACACCTTC.

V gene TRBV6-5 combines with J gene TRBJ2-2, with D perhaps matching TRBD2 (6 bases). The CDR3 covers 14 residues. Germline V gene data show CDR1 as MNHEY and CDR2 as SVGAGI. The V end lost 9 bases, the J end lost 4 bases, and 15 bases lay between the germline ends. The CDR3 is CASSTGRGTGELFF. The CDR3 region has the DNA TGTGCCAGTTCCACCGGGCGGGGCACCGGGGAGCTGTTTTTT.

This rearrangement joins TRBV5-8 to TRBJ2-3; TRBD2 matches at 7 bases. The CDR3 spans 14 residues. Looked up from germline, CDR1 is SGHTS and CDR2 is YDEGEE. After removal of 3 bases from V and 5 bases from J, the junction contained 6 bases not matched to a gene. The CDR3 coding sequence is TGTGCCAGCAGCTCCGGGAGGCCGGTAGATACGCAGTATTTT. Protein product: CASSSGRPVDTQYF.

The DNA for the CDR3 is TGTGCCAGCAGTTATCTGCGGGGGGGGGAGACCCAGTACTTC. This gives the protein CASSYLRGGETQYF. V usage is TRBV6-1 and J usage is TRBJ2-5, with 9 nucleotides matching TRBD2. The germline V gene has CDR1 MNHNS and CDR2 SASEGT. J lost 5 bases, V lost 5 bases, and 6 bases had no gene match. The CDR3 consists of 14 residues.

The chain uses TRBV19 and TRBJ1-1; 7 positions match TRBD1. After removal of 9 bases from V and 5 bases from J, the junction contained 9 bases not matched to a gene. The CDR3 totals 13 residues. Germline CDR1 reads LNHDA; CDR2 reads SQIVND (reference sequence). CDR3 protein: CASQRARGTEAFF. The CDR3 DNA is TGTGCCAGCCAGCGCGCCAGGGGGACTGAAGCTTTCTTT.

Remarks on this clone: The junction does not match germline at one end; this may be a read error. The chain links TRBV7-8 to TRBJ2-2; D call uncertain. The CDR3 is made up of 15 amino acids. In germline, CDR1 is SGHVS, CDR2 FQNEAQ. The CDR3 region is CASSNRRISPGELFF. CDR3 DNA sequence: TGTGCCAGCTCCAACAGAAGAATTTCCCCCGGTGAGCTGTTTTTT.

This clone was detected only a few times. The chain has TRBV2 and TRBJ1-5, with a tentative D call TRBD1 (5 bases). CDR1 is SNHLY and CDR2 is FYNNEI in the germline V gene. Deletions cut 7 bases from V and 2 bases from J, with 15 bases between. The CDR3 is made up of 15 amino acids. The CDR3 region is CASMKSGGGNQPQHF. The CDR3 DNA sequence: TGTGCCAGCATGAAGAGTGGGGGGGGCAATCAGCCCCAGCATTTT.

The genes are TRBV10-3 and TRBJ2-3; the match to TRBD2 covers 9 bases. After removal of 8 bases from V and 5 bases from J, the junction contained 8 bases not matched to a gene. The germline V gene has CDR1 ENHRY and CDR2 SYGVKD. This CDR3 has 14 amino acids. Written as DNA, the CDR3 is TGTGCCATCCAGGCGGGGGGGCGCGAAGATACGCAGTATTTT. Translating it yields CAIQAGGREDTQYF.

The CDR3 DNA reads as TGTGCCAGCTCACCGGCCGCCGGGACAGGGGGCAATCGCAGCGGCTACACCTTC. This encodes CASSPAAGTGGNRSGYTF. The chain couples TRBV18 to TRBJ1-2; TRBD1 agrees at 12 bases. The CDR3 has 18 amino acids. Germline CDR1 and CDR2: KGHSH and LQKENI. Losses at the gene ends were 3 bases for V and 8 bases for J; bases not matched to a gene: 16.

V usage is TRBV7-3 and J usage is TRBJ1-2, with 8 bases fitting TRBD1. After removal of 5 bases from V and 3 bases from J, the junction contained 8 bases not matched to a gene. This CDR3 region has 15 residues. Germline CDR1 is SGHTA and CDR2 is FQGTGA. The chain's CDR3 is CASSAGQGPDYGYTF. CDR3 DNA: TGTGCCAGCAGCGCAGGACAGGGTCCGGACTATGGCTACACCTTC.

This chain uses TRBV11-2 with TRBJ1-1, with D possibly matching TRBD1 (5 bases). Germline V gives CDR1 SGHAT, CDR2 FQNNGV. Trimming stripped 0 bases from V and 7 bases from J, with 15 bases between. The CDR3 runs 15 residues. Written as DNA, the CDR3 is TGTGCCAGCAGCTTAGATGGGAGGGGAAGAGGTGAAGCTTTCTTT. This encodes CASSLDGRGRGEAFF.